These T cell receptor beta chains were read from a single sample in a study of brain T cells in children with intractable seizures. TCRdb's copy holds only in-frame clones and misses some; the assay was immunoSEQ multiplex PCR. Of about 320,000 clones listed, nearly 95% are singletons. The sample in question was peripheral blood, obtained about 5 months after surgery. Receptors originate from a boy in the first two years of life with tuberous sclerosis and intractable seizures. CDR3s include the opening cysteine and the closing phenylalanine or tryptophan. The D gene is left open where the match is weak. Clone size appears in some rows only: once, few, many, or a class for an expanded clone.

TRBV27	TRBJ2-1	TRBD2	.	CASSRGLAGANEQFF	TGTGCCAGCAGTCGAGGACTAGCAGGGGCAAATGAGCAGTTCTTC
TRBV2	TRBJ2-7	.	.	CASSDKRGRKYF	TGTGCCAGCAGTGATAAGAGGGGACGGAAGTACTTC
TRBV7-6	TRBJ1-3	TRBD1	.	CASSLAGQGGGNTIYF	TGTGCCAGCAGCTTAGCGGGACAGGGAGGTGGAAACACCATATATTTT
TRBV24-1	TRBJ1-4	.	.	CATSDSTTGEKLFF	TGTGCCACCAGTGATTCTACGACGGGGGAAAAACTGTTTTTT
TRBV2	TRBJ2-7	.	.	CASSELSYEQYF	TGTGCCAGCAGTGAACTTAGCTACGAGCAGTACTTC
TRBV5-1	TRBJ2-3	.	.	CASSPDWDSTDTQYF	TGCGCCAGCAGCCCGGACTGGGACAGCACAGATACGCAGTATTTT
TRBV7-9	TRBJ2-2	.	.	CASSLEGTGELFF	TGTGCCAGCAGCTTAGAAGGCACCGGGGAGCTGTTTTTT
TRBV5-1	TRBJ2-7	TRBD1	.	CASSLRDSSYEQYF	TGCGCCAGCAGCCTGAGGGACAGCTCCTACGAGCAGTACTTC
TRBV5-5	TRBJ2-1	.	.	CASSLGGNEQFF	TGTGCCAGCAGCTTAGGGGGCAATGAGCAGTTCTTC
TRBV2	TRBJ1-2	.	.	CASILIVEVSYGYTF	TGTGCCAGCATTCTGATAGTAGAGGTCAGCTATGGCTACACCTTC
TRBV9	TRBJ1-1	.	.	CASSPAIGYTEAFF	TGTGCCAGCAGCCCCGCAATAGGGTACACTGAAGCTTTCTTT
TRBV2	TRBJ1-2	.	.	CASRVGRGYGYTF	TGTGCCAGCAGGGTGGGGAGGGGCTATGGCTACACCTTC
TRBV7-9	TRBJ1-2	.	.	CASSLLSGNGYTF	TGTGCCAGCAGCTTACTTTCTGGGAATGGCTACACCTTC
TRBV12-3/TRBV12-4	TRBJ1-2	.	.	CASSLSMDYGYTF	TGTGCCAGCAGTTTAAGTATGGACTATGGCTACACCTTC
TRBV24-1	TRBJ2-1	.	.	CATSGWDGGSYNEQFF	TGTGCCACCAGTGGATGGGACGGAGGTTCCTACAATGAGCAGTTCTTC
TRBV29-1	TRBJ1-4	TRBD1	.	CSVRTGVRENEKLFF	TGCAGCGTGCGGACAGGGGTGCGCGAGAATGAAAAACTGTTTTTT
TRBV6-1	TRBJ2-7	TRBD1	.	CASSEGVGQGDEQYF	TGTGCCAGCAGTGAAGGGGTGGGACAGGGGGACGAGCAGTACTTC
TRBV28	TRBJ2-3	.	.	CASSPPTGFYGGGTDTQYF	TGTGCCAGCAGTCCGCCCACAGGGTTCTATGGCGGTGGCACAGATACGCAGTATTTT
TRBV19	TRBJ2-5	.	.	CASSIPGETQYF	TGTGCCAGTAGTATCCCCGGGGAGACCCAGTACTTC
TRBV7-9	TRBJ1-2	.	.	CASSLAKGASNYGYTF	TGTGCCAGCAGCTTAGCGAAAGGGGCCTCTAACTATGGCTACACCTTC
TRBV5-4	TRBJ2-3	TRBD2	.	CASSLGLAVAGGKDTQYF	TGTGCCAGCAGCCTGGGACTAGCGGTAGCGGGAGGGAAAGATACGCAGTATTTT
TRBV6-1	TRBJ1-1	TRBD1	once	CASSEWDRNTEAFF	TGTGCCAGCAGTGAGTGGGACAGAAACACTGAAGCTTTCTTT
TRBV27	TRBJ1-2	TRBD1	.	CASSATSTGLNYGYTF	TGTGCCAGCAGTGCTACATCGACAGGGCTTAACTATGGCTACACCTTC
TRBV27	TRBJ2-1	TRBD2	.	CASAGATSGGNFYNEQFF	TGTGCCAGCGCAGGCGCGACTAGCGGGGGGAACTTCTACAATGAGCAGTTCTTC
TRBV19	TRBJ1-1	.	.	CASSFPGHTNTEAFF	TGTGCCAGTAGTTTCCCGGGACACACGAACACTGAAGCTTTCTTT
TRBV5-1	TRBJ1-1	TRBD1	once	CASSPGTGSSEAFF	TGCGCCAGCAGCCCAGGGACAGGGTCTTCTGAAGCTTTCTTT
TRBV9	TRBJ1-1	.	.	CASSVAVTTEAFF	TGTGCCAGCAGCGTAGCCGTAACCACTGAAGCTTTCTTT
TRBV29-1	TRBJ1-5	.	.	CSVRLGENQPQHF	TGCAGCGTCCGCCTCGGGGAAAATCAGCCCCAGCATTTT
TRBV5-5	TRBJ1-1	.	.	CASGKGGGTEAFF	TGTGCCAGCGGAAAGGGGGGAGGAACTGAAGCTTTCTTT
TRBV27	TRBJ2-1	.	.	CASSFDYNEQFF	TGTGCCAGCAGTTTCGACTACAATGAGCAGTTCTTC
TRBV11-2	TRBJ1-1	.	.	CASRRVNTEAFF	TGTGCCAGCAGGAGAGTGAACACTGAAGCTTTCTTT
TRBV6-5	TRBJ2-3	TRBD2	.	CASSSRSAGGDTQYF	TGTGCCAGCAGTTCACGGAGCGCGGGAGGAGATACGCAGTATTTT
TRBV19	TRBJ2-7	.	.	CASSMGTGGAYEQYF	TGTGCCAGTAGTATGGGAACAGGGGGGGCCTACGAGCAGTACTTC
TRBV19	TRBJ1-1	TRBD1	.	CASSVQGAGEAFF	TGTGCCAGTAGTGTACAGGGGGCCGGGGAAGCTTTCTTT
TRBV30	TRBJ1-3	.	.	CAWSVQVHSGNTIYF	TGTGCCTGGAGTGTACAGGTTCACTCTGGAAACACCATATATTTT
TRBV19	TRBJ2-7	TRBD1	.	CASSAGTGGIHEQYF	TGTGCCAGTAGTGCCGGGACAGGGGGTATCCACGAGCAGTACTTC
TRBV6-1	TRBJ1-5	.	.	CASSEWGSDNQPQHF	TGTGCCAGCAGTGAGTGGGGCAGCGATAATCAGCCCCAGCATTTT
TRBV27	TRBJ1-5	.	.	CASSLGRAGQPQHF	TGTGCCAGCAGTTTAGGCAGGGCGGGACAGCCCCAGCATTTT
TRBV7-8	TRBJ1-5	.	.	CASSPKGLLQPQHF	TGTGCCAGCAGCCCCAAGGGCTTACTTCAGCCCCAGCATTTT
TRBV10-3	TRBJ2-1	.	.	CAISERLPFNEQFF	TGTGCCATCAGTGAGAGGCTACCCTTCAATGAGCAGTTCTTC
TRBV5-6	TRBJ2-7	TRBD1	.	CASSLGTGGMYEQYF	TGTGCCAGCAGCTTGGGTACAGGGGGAATGTACGAGCAGTACTTC
TRBV3-1/TRBV3-2	TRBJ2-7	TRBD2	.	CASSLGLAGVYEQYF	TGTGCCAGCAGTCTGGGACTAGCGGGGGTATACGAGCAGTACTTC
TRBV30	TRBJ1-2	.	.	CAWSIGHLGAKGYTF	TGTGCCTGGAGTATCGGACATCTCGGCGCTAAGGGCTACACCTTC
TRBV5-1	TRBJ1-4	.	.	CASSLGNSINEKLFF	TGCGCCAGCAGCTTGGGAAACAGCATTAATGAAAAACTGTTTTTT
TRBV19	TRBJ1-5	TRBD1	.	CASTAGGFQPQHF	TGTGCCAGTACGGCAGGGGGCTTTCAGCCCCAGCATTTT
TRBV4-1	TRBJ2-2	TRBD2	.	CASSRAGGYANTGELFF	TGCGCCAGCAGCCGTGCGGGAGGCTATGCGAACACCGGGGAGCTGTTTTTT